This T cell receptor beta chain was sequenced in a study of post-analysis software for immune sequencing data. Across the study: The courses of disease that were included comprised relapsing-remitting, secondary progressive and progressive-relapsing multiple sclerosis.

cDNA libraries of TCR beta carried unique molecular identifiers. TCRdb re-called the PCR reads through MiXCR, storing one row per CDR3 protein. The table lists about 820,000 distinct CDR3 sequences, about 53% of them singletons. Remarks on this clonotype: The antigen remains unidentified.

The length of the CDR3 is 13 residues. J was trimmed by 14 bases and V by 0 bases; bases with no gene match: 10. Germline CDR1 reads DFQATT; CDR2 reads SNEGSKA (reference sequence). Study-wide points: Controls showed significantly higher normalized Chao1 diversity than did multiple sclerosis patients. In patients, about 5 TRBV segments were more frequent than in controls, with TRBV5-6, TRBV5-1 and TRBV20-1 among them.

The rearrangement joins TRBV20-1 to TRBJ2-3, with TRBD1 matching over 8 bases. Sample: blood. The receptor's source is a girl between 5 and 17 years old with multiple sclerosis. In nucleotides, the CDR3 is TGCAGTGCTAGAGAGGAAACAGGGGGGAGTAGGTATTTT. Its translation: CSAREETGGSRYF.